A selection of T cell receptor beta chains follows, all from one sample in a study of beta chain features in type 1 diabetes. Measured with immunoSEQ multiplex PCR; TCRdb has only the in-frame clones, and not every one. The data hold 630,000 or so clones, with 11% to 15% observed a single time. The sequenced sample was naive CD4+ T cells from blood. The receptors here all came from a young man with type 1 diabetes. Both conserved end residues are part of each CDR3. A D gene is named only where the DNA matches it firmly. The size field is filled for only some rows; it gives once, few, many or a size class.

cdr3_aa,cdr3_nt,cdr3_length,clone_size,d_call,j_call,v_call
CASSVGRDGNTIYF,TGTGCCAGCAGCGTAGGAAGGGATGGAAACACCATATATTTT,14,.,.,TRBJ1-3,TRBV9
CSVDGGDYEQYF,TGCAGCGTTGATGGGGGAGACTACGAGCAGTACTTC,12,few,.,TRBJ2-7,TRBV29-1
CASSQDRAVSTDTQYF,TGCGCCAGCAGCCAAGATCGGGCAGTTAGCACAGATACGCAGTATTTT,16,few,.,TRBJ2-3,TRBV4-3
CASSPQNPSTLNEQFF,TGTGCCAGCTCACCTCAGAACCCCTCAACCCTCAATGAGCAGTTCTTC,16,.,.,TRBJ2-1,TRBV18
CASSLTGLQETQYF,TGTGCCAGCAGCCTGACAGGTCTTCAAGAGACCCAGTACTTC,14,.,.,TRBJ2-5,TRBV5-6
CAWSHPLVSDRRGAFF,TGTGCCTGGAGTCACCCCCTGGTTTCAGATCGACGTGGGGCTTTCTTT,16,.,.,TRBJ1-1,TRBV30
CASSELGVTSSYEQYF,TGTGCCAGCAGTGAATTAGGAGTTACAAGCTCCTACGAGCAGTACTTC,16,few,.,TRBJ2-7,TRBV25-1
CASSLLAGSSYNEQFF,TGTGCTAGCAGCCTTCTAGCGGGAAGCTCCTACAATGAGCAGTTCTTC,16,few,TRBD2,TRBJ2-1,TRBV7-7
CASSLYGADEQFF,TGTGCCAGCAGCTTATACGGGGCGGATGAGCAGTTCTTC,13,.,.,TRBJ2-1,TRBV7-6
CASSLSGGANYGYTF,TGTGCCAGTAGTTTGAGTGGTGGAGCTAACTATGGCTACACCTTC,15,.,.,TRBJ1-2,TRBV19
CSVVWGSSYEQYF,TGCAGCGTTGTGTGGGGGAGCTCCTACGAGCAGTACTTC,13,few,.,TRBJ2-7,TRBV29-1
CASSYSYRQVGYGYTF,TGTGCCAGCAGTTACTCCTATCGACAGGTCGGGTATGGCTACACCTTC,16,.,.,TRBJ1-2,TRBV6-5
CASSPLEVTEAFF,TGTGCCAGCAGCCCCTTGGAGGTTACTGAAGCTTTCTTT,13,.,.,TRBJ1-1,TRBV9
CASSDERESTDTQYF,TGTGCCAGCAGTGATGAACGGGAAAGCACAGATACGCAGTATTTT,15,.,.,TRBJ2-3,TRBV2
CASSLGGREDYEQYF,TGTGCCAGCAGCTTGGGTGGCAGGGAGGACTACGAGCAGTACTTC,15,.,.,TRBJ2-7,TRBV5-6
CASSSGGYQIPSYNEQFF,TGTGCCAGCAGCTCTGGTGGCTACCAGATCCCATCCTACAATGAGCAGTTCTTC,18,few,.,TRBJ2-1,TRBV5-4
CASSLLGGRNEQYF,TGTGCCAGCAGCTTATTGGGGGGTAGAAACGAGCAGTACTTC,14,.,.,TRBJ2-7,TRBV7-3
CSVEDRRRVDRGYTF,TGCAGCGTTGAAGATCGTCGGAGGGTCGATCGTGGCTACACCTTC,15,.,.,TRBJ1-2,TRBV29-1
CASSLEVNTEAFF,TGCGCCAGCAGCTTGGAAGTCAACACTGAAGCTTTCTTT,13,few,.,TRBJ1-1,TRBV5-1
CAWSPLNGNTIYF,TGTGCCTGGAGTCCGCTTAACGGAAACACCATATATTTT,13,.,.,TRBJ1-3,TRBV30
CASRKANTGELFF,TGCGCCAGCAGGAAAGCTAACACCGGGGAGCTGTTTTTT,13,.,.,TRBJ2-2,TRBV5-1
CASINTGGATDTQYF,TGTGCCAGCATCAACACGGGGGGCGCGACAGATACGCAGTATTTT,15,few,.,TRBJ2-3,TRBV7-9
CASSLGVGQANQPQHF,TGTGCCAGCAGCTTAGGAGTTGGACAGGCGAATCAGCCCCAGCATTTT,16,.,TRBD1,TRBJ1-5,TRBV7-9
CASSSGTSFRDTQYF,TGTGCCAGCAGCTCCGGGACTAGTTTTCGAGATACGCAGTATTTT,15,few,TRBD2,TRBJ2-3,TRBV7-3
CASSRKDLGETQYF,TGTGCCAGCAGCCGCAAGGACCTCGGAGAGACCCAGTACTTC,14,.,.,TRBJ2-5,TRBV11-1
CAWRRVHWETQYF,TGTGCCTGGAGGCGGGTACATTGGGAGACCCAGTACTTC,13,few,.,TRBJ2-5,TRBV30
CASSPGGLRETQYF,TGTGCCAGTTCCCCGGGGGGGCTTCGAGAGACCCAGTACTTC,14,.,TRBD2,TRBJ2-5,TRBV18
CASSWGSGSSYNEQFF,TGTGCCAGCAGCTGGGGTAGCGGAAGCTCCTACAATGAGCAGTTCTTC,16,.,.,TRBJ2-1,TRBV5-4
CASRRTGDLMALHF,TGTGCCAGCAGGCGGACAGGGGATTTGATGGCCCTCCACTTT,14,.,TRBD1,TRBJ1-6,TRBV2
CASSLAPLAGALTDTQYF,TGCGCCAGCAGCTTGGCCCCGCTAGCGGGGGCCCTCACAGATACGCAGTATTTT,18,.,TRBD2,TRBJ2-3,TRBV5-1
CASRRQGSAEAFF,TGCGCCAGCAGGAGACAGGGGAGCGCTGAAGCTTTCTTT,13,few,TRBD1,TRBJ1-1,TRBV5-1
CASTTSGRGEKLFF,TGTGCCAGCACCACTTCGGGGAGGGGTGAAAAACTGTTTTTT,14,.,.,TRBJ1-4,TRBV28
CATKEIMGSPLHF,TGTGCCACGAAGGAGATTATGGGTTCACCCCTCCACTTT,13,.,.,TRBJ1-6,TRBV28
CSVEVRGFSTNEKLFF,TGCAGCGTTGAAGTACGAGGATTTTCAACTAATGAAAAACTGTTTTTT,16,.,.,TRBJ1-4,TRBV29-1
CASTRLAGVAETQYF,TGTGCCAGCACCCGACTAGCGGGAGTAGCAGAGACCCAGTACTTC,15,few,TRBD2,TRBJ2-5,TRBV6-1
CAIGTSNTGELFF,TGTGCCATCGGGACATCGAACACCGGGGAGCTGTTTTTT,13,few,.,TRBJ2-2,TRBV10-3